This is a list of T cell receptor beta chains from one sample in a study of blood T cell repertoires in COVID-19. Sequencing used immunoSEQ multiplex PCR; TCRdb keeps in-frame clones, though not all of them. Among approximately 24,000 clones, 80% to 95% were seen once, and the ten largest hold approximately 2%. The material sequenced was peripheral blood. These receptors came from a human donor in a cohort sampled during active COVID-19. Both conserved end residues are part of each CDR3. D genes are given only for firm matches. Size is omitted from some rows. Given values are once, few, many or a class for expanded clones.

CDR3 DNA: TGTGCCTGGACATTCGGAGGACAGGGGGTTGAAAAACTGTTTTTT; CDR3 protein: CAWTFGGQGVEKLFF; V gene: TRBV30; D gene: TRBD1; J gene: TRBJ1-4; clone size: NA
CDR3 DNA: TGTGCCTGGAGTGTAATGGGGACTTCCTACAATGAGCAGTTCTTC; CDR3 protein: CAWSVMGTSYNEQFF; V gene: TRBV30; D gene: NA; J gene: TRBJ2-1; clone size: NA
CDR3 DNA: TGTGCCAGCAGTTTATCGCAGTACTATGGCTACACCTTC; CDR3 protein: CASSLSQYYGYTF; V gene: TRBV28; D gene: NA; J gene: TRBJ1-2; clone size: NA
CDR3 DNA: TGTGCCACCATAAGCCCTGATGATGAGCAGTTCTTC; CDR3 protein: CATISPDDEQFF; V gene: TRBV15; D gene: NA; J gene: TRBJ2-1; clone size: NA
CDR3 DNA: TGTGCCAGCAGGGTCATCACGGCTAACTATGGCTACACCTTC; CDR3 protein: CASRVITANYGYTF; V gene: TRBV28; D gene: NA; J gene: TRBJ1-2; clone size: NA
CDR3 DNA: TGTGCCTGGAGGTCTAGGGGTCTGAGCACTGAAGCTTTCTTT; CDR3 protein: CAWRSRGLSTEAFF; V gene: TRBV30; D gene: NA; J gene: TRBJ1-1; clone size: NA
CDR3 DNA: TGTGCCAGCAGCTTGATAGGGCAGGGGCCAAATCAGCCCCAGCATTTT; CDR3 protein: CASSLIGQGPNQPQHF; V gene: TRBV5-4; D gene: NA; J gene: TRBJ1-5; clone size: NA
CDR3 DNA: TGTGCCAGCAGGCTAGCGGGAAAGAGCTCCTACAATGAGCAGTTCTTC; CDR3 protein: CASRLAGKSSYNEQFF; V gene: TRBV28; D gene: TRBD2; J gene: TRBJ2-1; clone size: NA
CDR3 DNA: TGCAGCGTTGCCCTACGACTAGTTAGGGACTATGAGCAGTTCTTC; CDR3 protein: CSVALRLVRDYEQFF; V gene: TRBV29-1; D gene: NA; J gene: TRBJ2-1; clone size: NA
CDR3 DNA: TGCGCCAGCAGCTTACGGGAGGGACTAACAGATACGCAGTATTTT; CDR3 protein: CASSLREGLTDTQYF; V gene: TRBV5-1; D gene: TRBD2; J gene: TRBJ2-3; clone size: NA
CDR3 DNA: TGCGCCAGCAGCTTTACGGGAGCTTTTGAGCAGTACTTC; CDR3 protein: CASSFTGAFEQYF; V gene: TRBV5-1; D gene: NA; J gene: TRBJ2-7; clone size: NA
CDR3 DNA: TGTGCCAGCAGCTTATCTGCTAGCGGGATGGGTGAGCAGTTCTTC; CDR3 protein: CASSLSASGMGEQFF; V gene: TRBV7-9; D gene: TRBD2; J gene: TRBJ2-1; clone size: NA
CDR3 DNA: TGCGCCAGCATCGAGGGACTAGCCGGCCCAGAGACCCAGTACTTC; CDR3 protein: CASIEGLAGPETQYF; V gene: TRBV5-1; D gene: TRBD2; J gene: TRBJ2-5; clone size: NA
CDR3 DNA: TGCGCCAGCAGCCAAGAATACCGGACAGGGGTCAGCTCTGGAAACACCATATATTTT; CDR3 protein: CASSQEYRTGVSSGNTIYF; V gene: TRBV4-1; D gene: TRBD1; J gene: TRBJ1-3; clone size: NA
CDR3 DNA: TGTGCCAGCAGCTACGTCACGGACAGGACCTACGAGCAGTACTTC; CDR3 protein: CASSYVTDRTYEQYF; V gene: TRBV5-5; D gene: TRBD1; J gene: TRBJ2-7; clone size: NA
CDR3 DNA: TGCGCCAGCAGCTTGGACCCGGCGGGAGGATCCTACGAGCAGTACTTC; CDR3 protein: CASSLDPAGGSYEQYF; V gene: TRBV5-1; D gene: TRBD2; J gene: TRBJ2-7; clone size: NA
CDR3 DNA: TGTGCCAGCAGCCAAGAGGGGACTAGCGGGAGTCTCTCCTACAATGAGCAGTTCTTC; CDR3 protein: CASSQEGTSGSLSYNEQFF; V gene: TRBV4-2; D gene: TRBD2; J gene: TRBJ2-1; clone size: NA
CDR3 DNA: TGTGCCAGCAGCTCCACAGGGTGGGGGGCCAACGTCCTGACTTTC; CDR3 protein: CASSSTGWGANVLTF; V gene: TRBV5-4; D gene: NA; J gene: TRBJ2-6; clone size: NA
CDR3 DNA: TGTGCCAGTAGGACAGGGCGTGAAAAACTGTTTTTT; CDR3 protein: CASRTGREKLFF; V gene: TRBV19; D gene: TRBD1; J gene: TRBJ1-4; clone size: NA
CDR3 DNA: TGTGCCAGCAGGCTAAGACAGGACACTGAAGCTTTCTTT; CDR3 protein: CASRLRQDTEAFF; V gene: TRBV3-1/TRBV3-2; D gene: NA; J gene: TRBJ1-1; clone size: NA
CDR3 DNA: TGTGCCTGGAACCTCATCAGTGGTGGCTACACCTTC; CDR3 protein: CAWNLISGGYTF; V gene: TRBV30; D gene: NA; J gene: TRBJ1-2; clone size: NA
CDR3 DNA: TGTGCCAGCAGCTCCCGCGGGCAGACCGAAGAGACCCAGTACTTC; CDR3 protein: CASSSRGQTEETQYF; V gene: TRBV7-8; D gene: NA; J gene: TRBJ2-5; clone size: NA
CDR3 DNA: TGTGCCAGCAGCCCTCAAACAGGGCTCGCTGAAGCTTTCTTT; CDR3 protein: CASSPQTGLAEAFF; V gene: TRBV14; D gene: NA; J gene: TRBJ1-1; clone size: NA
CDR3 DNA: TGTGCCAGCAGGGGGGGGGCCAGTAATGAGCAGTTCTTC; CDR3 protein: CASRGGASNEQFF; V gene: TRBV2; D gene: NA; J gene: TRBJ2-1; clone size: NA
CDR3 DNA: TGTGCCAGCAGCCATACTTGGACAGCTCAAGAGACCCAGTACTTC; CDR3 protein: CASSHTWTAQETQYF; V gene: TRBV4-2; D gene: NA; J gene: TRBJ2-5; clone size: NA
CDR3 DNA: TGTGCCAGCAGCTTGGCCTACAGGGGGAACACTGAAGCTTTCTTT; CDR3 protein: CASSLAYRGNTEAFF; V gene: TRBV7-6; D gene: TRBD1; J gene: TRBJ1-1; clone size: NA
CDR3 DNA: TGTGCCAGCAGCTTGGCGCTAGCGGGAGCATCCTACGAGCAGTACTTC; CDR3 protein: CASSLALAGASYEQYF; V gene: TRBV5-4; D gene: TRBD2; J gene: TRBJ2-7; clone size: NA
CDR3 DNA: TGTGCCAGCAGCCCTCGGACTAGCGGGAGAGTTTACACCGGGGAGCTGTTTTTT; CDR3 protein: CASSPRTSGRVYTGELFF; V gene: TRBV11-3; D gene: TRBD2; J gene: TRBJ2-2; clone size: NA
CDR3 DNA: TGTGCCAGCAGCTCGGGACAGGCTAGCAATCAGCCCCAGCATTTT; CDR3 protein: CASSSGQASNQPQHF; V gene: TRBV6-6; D gene: TRBD1; J gene: TRBJ1-5; clone size: NA
CDR3 DNA: TGCGCCAGCAGTGAGTCGAGTCAGGTCCGTTACTCCTACGAGCAGTACTTC; CDR3 protein: CASSESSQVRYSYEQYF; V gene: TRBV10-2; D gene: NA; J gene: TRBJ2-7; clone size: NA
CDR3 DNA: TGTGCCAGCAGTGAACACTCAGGGAACGAGCAGTACTTC; CDR3 protein: CASSEHSGNEQYF; V gene: TRBV6-1; D gene: NA; J gene: TRBJ2-7; clone size: NA
CDR3 DNA: TGTGCCAGCAGTAAGGGACAGGGGCCTGGCTACACCTTC; CDR3 protein: CASSKGQGPGYTF; V gene: TRBV2; D gene: TRBD1; J gene: TRBJ1-2; clone size: once
CDR3 DNA: TGTGCCAGCTCCCCGGCCTGGGGACAGGGTTACTATGGCTACACCTTC; CDR3 protein: CASSPAWGQGYYGYTF; V gene: TRBV3-1/TRBV3-2; D gene: TRBD1; J gene: TRBJ1-2; clone size: NA
CDR3 DNA: TGTGCCCAGAATTCCGGGACTGTGATAGCCAAAAACATTCAGTACTTC; CDR3 protein: CAQNSGTVIAKNIQYF; V gene: TRBV30; D gene: NA; J gene: TRBJ2-4; clone size: NA
CDR3 DNA: TGCAGCGTTGGAGACGGGAGCTCCTACGAGCAGTACTTC; CDR3 protein: CSVGDGSSYEQYF; V gene: TRBV29-1; D gene: NA; J gene: TRBJ2-7; clone size: NA
CDR3 DNA: TGTGCCAGCATACCCAGGGGGCTAACGCTAGTCCTCCACTTT; CDR3 protein: CASIPRGLTLVLHF; V gene: TRBV28; D gene: TRBD1; J gene: TRBJ1-6; clone size: NA
CDR3 DNA: TGCGCCAGCAGCTTACAGGGGACAAATAATGAAAAACTGTTTTTT; CDR3 protein: CASSLQGTNNEKLFF; V gene: TRBV5-1; D gene: TRBD1; J gene: TRBJ1-4; clone size: NA
CDR3 DNA: TGTGCCAGCAGCGCCGGACAGGGAGTACTTAACTATGGCTACACCTTC; CDR3 protein: CASSAGQGVLNYGYTF; V gene: TRBV9; D gene: TRBD1; J gene: TRBJ1-2; clone size: NA
CDR3 DNA: TGTGCCAGCAGCTCACCGGGACTAGCGGGAGGGCGGGCAGATACGCAGTATTTT; CDR3 protein: CASSSPGLAGGRADTQYF; V gene: TRBV11-3; D gene: TRBD2; J gene: TRBJ2-3; clone size: NA
CDR3 DNA: TGTGCCAGCACCCTAAGGGGGGGCCACGAGCAGTACTTC; CDR3 protein: CASTLRGGHEQYF; V gene: TRBV27; D gene: NA; J gene: TRBJ2-7; clone size: NA
CDR3 DNA: TGTGCCAGCAGCCACAGGGAGACGAGGTCACCCCTCCACTTT; CDR3 protein: CASSHRETRSPLHF; V gene: TRBV6-5; D gene: NA; J gene: TRBJ1-6; clone size: NA
CDR3 DNA: TGTGCCAGCAGCCGGGAACAGGGTTCCCAGCATTTT; CDR3 protein: CASSREQGSQHF; V gene: TRBV7-9; D gene: NA; J gene: TRBJ1-5; clone size: once
CDR3 DNA: TGTGCCAGCAGCAAAGGACTAGCGGGAGTCGCGAACACCGGGGAGCTGTTTTTT; CDR3 protein: CASSKGLAGVANTGELFF; V gene: TRBV11-3; D gene: TRBD2; J gene: TRBJ2-2; clone size: NA
CDR3 DNA: TGCGCCAGCCGAACGGGAGCCTCTGGAAACACCATATATTTT; CDR3 protein: CASRTGASGNTIYF; V gene: TRBV5-1; D gene: NA; J gene: TRBJ1-3; clone size: NA
CDR3 DNA: TGTGCCATCGACACAAGGACAGGGAACTATGGCTACACCTTC; CDR3 protein: CAIDTRTGNYGYTF; V gene: TRBV28; D gene: TRBD1; J gene: TRBJ1-2; clone size: NA
CDR3 DNA: TGTGCCAGCAGCCCCGGGACAGGGGTAACTTTCTTT; CDR3 protein: CASSPGTGVTFF; V gene: TRBV6-5; D gene: TRBD1; J gene: TRBJ1-1; clone size: NA
CDR3 DNA: TGTGCCAGCAGTCCCGGGACACCGGGTTGGAAGGCCCAAAGTGCTAGCACAGATACGCAGTATTTT; CDR3 protein: CASSPGTPGWKAQSASTDTQYF; V gene: TRBV6-6; D gene: NA; J gene: TRBJ2-3; clone size: NA
CDR3 DNA: TGTGCCAGCAGCAGGCAGGGCTTAGATAATTCACCCCTCCACTTT; CDR3 protein: CASSRQGLDNSPLHF; V gene: TRBV5-8; D gene: NA; J gene: TRBJ1-6; clone size: NA
CDR3 DNA: TGTGCCAGTGGGACTGGACGTGAAGCTTTCTTT; CDR3 protein: CASGTGREAFF; V gene: TRBV19; D gene: NA; J gene: TRBJ1-1; clone size: NA
CDR3 DNA: TGTGCCAGCAGTGAAGGATCCTTAGCGGGAAACACAGATACGCAGTATTTT; CDR3 protein: CASSEGSLAGNTDTQYF; V gene: TRBV6-1; D gene: TRBD2; J gene: TRBJ2-3; clone size: NA
CDR3 DNA: TGTGCCAGCAGTGGCCAGGGCCCGACCTATGGCTACACCTTC; CDR3 protein: CASSGQGPTYGYTF; V gene: TRBV2; D gene: NA; J gene: TRBJ1-2; clone size: NA
CDR3 DNA: TGCGCCAGCAGCTTGAAAGGGGCCAACACCGGGGAGCTGTTTTTT; CDR3 protein: CASSLKGANTGELFF; V gene: TRBV5-1; D gene: NA; J gene: TRBJ2-2; clone size: NA
CDR3 DNA: TGTGCCAGCAGCGCCAAAGCGGGGGGAAGAACAGATACGCAGTATTTT; CDR3 protein: CASSAKAGGRTDTQYF; V gene: TRBV11-3; D gene: TRBD2; J gene: TRBJ2-3; clone size: NA
CDR3 DNA: TGCAGCGTTGACGGAGGGCAGCCCCAGCATTTT; CDR3 protein: CSVDGGQPQHF; V gene: TRBV29-1; D gene: NA; J gene: TRBJ1-5; clone size: NA